This T cell receptor (beta chain) was obtained from a study of tumor-infiltrating lymphocytes in primary liver carcinoma. Regarding this clonotype: The antigen remains undetermined. At one of its ends the junction is not consistent with the germline gene, which may arise from a read error.

Whole-study findings and limits: Tumor tissue displayed a significantly greater top-250-clone fraction than blood (p = 0.039).

The CDR3 runs to 14 residues. Germline loops: CDR1 GTSNPN, CDR2 SVGIG (reference sequence). A constant-region primer primed TCR beta cDNA synthesis from roughly 510 ng of total RNA. Three nested multiplex PCR rounds, a slightly modified ARM-PCR method, built the TCR beta libraries. Both of the initial two PCR rounds ran for approximately 10 cycles and employed TRBV1-TRBV30 forward primers alongside a C-beta reverse primer. TCRdb recomputed calls from the multiplex PCR reads with MiXCR, one row per CDR3 protein. The sample has about 64,000 distinct CDR3 sequences, about 65% seen once. Between about 20 and 30 mg of unsorted bulk tissue served as the source from which RNA and DNA were co-extracted. The patients presented with primary liver carcinoma, which was managed through surgical resection. The patients lived with chronic HBV infection and had not yet received any treatment.

V and J are TRBV30 and TRBJ2-1, with D possibly TRBD1 on 6 matching bases. This clonotype was obtained from a man in his forties or fifties with primary liver carcinoma and hepatitis B virus infection. Sample: liver tumor tissue from sampling region 4. As for subset: tumor region T4, right-lateral pole. CDR3 in DNA: TGTGCCTGGACCATACAGGGCTCCTATAATGAGCAGTTCTTC. Its protein product is CAWTIQGSYNEQFF.